Listed below are T cell receptor beta chains from one sample, sequenced in a study of blood T cell repertoires in COVID-19. The assay was immunoSEQ multiplex PCR, and TCRdb's table has in-frame clones only and misses some. This table has tens of thousands of clones, approximately 88% appearing once. The specimen sequenced was peripheral blood. The receptor source for this set is a man aged 55-75 years with COVID-19, enrolled during active disease. The CDR3 runs from the conserved cysteine through the conserved F or W. D genes are given only for firm matches. Clone size, where shown, is once, few, many, or a class for clones that have expanded.

cdr3_nt cdr3_aa cdr3_length j_call clone_size v_call d_call
TGTGCCACCAGTGATTTGTTCACGGGGAATGAGCAGTTCTTC CATSDLFTGNEQFF 14 TRBJ2-1 NA TRBV24-1 NA
TGTGCCAGCAGCTTAGTCAGAAATCAGCCCCAGCATTTT CASSLVRNQPQHF 13 TRBJ1-5 NA TRBV5-4 NA
TGCGCCAGCAGCCCCGGAGCACTAGCGGGAGGACTCTCCTACGAGCAGTACTTC CASSPGALAGGLSYEQYF 18 TRBJ2-7 NA TRBV4-1 TRBD2
TGTGCCAGCAGCTATGGCGGGAACTATGGCTACACCTTC CASSYGGNYGYTF 13 TRBJ1-2 NA TRBV5-6 NA
TGTGCCAGCAGTTTGGATTTTGGGGGGGGGCGGGTGTTATACAATGAGCAGTTCTTC CASSLDFGGGRVLYNEQFF 19 TRBJ2-1 once TRBV27 NA
TGTGCCAGCAGTTTGGTGAAAGGGGACATTCAGTACTTC CASSLVKGDIQYF 13 TRBJ2-4 NA TRBV28 NA
TGTGCCAGCGGTAGGGACAGCATCTCTGGAAACACCATATATTTT CASGRDSISGNTIYF 15 TRBJ1-3 NA TRBV2 TRBD1
TGTGCCAGCAGCCCCAGGGGATTCTCCACAGATACGCAGTATTTT CASSPRGFSTDTQYF 15 TRBJ2-3 NA TRBV3-1/TRBV3-2 NA
TGTGCCAGCAGCCTCACCACAGGGGACGGGACTGAAGCTTTCTTT CASSLTTGDGTEAFF 15 TRBJ1-1 once TRBV11-2 TRBD1
TGTGCCAGCAGATCGGACAGGGTCACCGGGGAGCTGTTTTTT CASRSDRVTGELFF 14 TRBJ2-2 NA TRBV6-5 TRBD1
TGTGCCAGCAGCTTGAGGGGTTATAATTCACCCCTCCACTTT CASSLRGYNSPLHF 14 TRBJ1-6 many TRBV5-6 NA
TGTGCCAGCAGCCGCCCAGGGGGAGAAAATCAGCCCCAGCATTTT CASSRPGGENQPQHF 15 TRBJ1-5 NA TRBV7-3 TRBD1
TGTGCCAGCAGCCCCGTACACCTGACAGGGGGCAGGAGTGGCTACACCTTC CASSPVHLTGGRSGYTF 17 TRBJ1-2 NA TRBV5-4 TRBD1
TGTGCCAGCAGCTTAGATGAGAATCAGCCCCAGCATTTT CASSLDENQPQHF 13 TRBJ1-5 NA TRBV7-3 NA
TGTGCCAGCAGCTTAGGAGACAGTAGCCGCGAGCAGTACTTC CASSLGDSSREQYF 14 TRBJ2-7 NA TRBV7-8 NA
TGCGCCAGCAGCCAACAGGGGCCTCCTAGCAATCAGCCCCAGCATTTT CASSQQGPPSNQPQHF 16 TRBJ1-5 NA TRBV4-1 NA
TGTGCCAGCAGCTTAGGTGCGGCCGGGGACACTGAAGCTTTCTTT CASSLGAAGDTEAFF 15 TRBJ1-1 NA TRBV7-2 NA
TGCGCCAGCAGCGAGGGACAGAACACTGAAGCTTTCTTT CASSEGQNTEAFF 13 TRBJ1-1 NA TRBV5-1 NA
TGTGCCAGCAGCCAATCCCCCTACTATGGCTACACCTTC CASSQSPYYGYTF 13 TRBJ1-2 NA TRBV16 NA
TGTGCCAGCAGCTTAGGGGGGCCCTACGAGCAGTACTTC CASSLGGPYEQYF 13 TRBJ2-7 NA TRBV7-2 NA
TGTGCCAGCAGTTTACAGAGTTTAGCGACCCAGTACTTC CASSLQSLATQYF 13 TRBJ2-5 once TRBV28 NA
TGCGCCAGTGGACTCGAGACAGATACGCAGTATTTT CASGLETDTQYF 12 TRBJ2-3 NA TRBV5-1 NA
TGTGCCAGCAGCCGGACTTTTAAAGAGACCCAGTACTTC CASSRTFKETQYF 13 TRBJ2-5 NA TRBV5-8 NA
TGTGCCAGTACCCACAGGGAAGAGGATCAGCCCCAGCATTTT CASTHREEDQPQHF 14 TRBJ1-5 NA TRBV19 NA
TGTGCCAGTAGGGGAAGAGGGCGTCGAAGCAATCAGCCCCAGCATTTT CASRGRGRRSNQPQHF 16 TRBJ1-5 NA TRBV19 NA
TGTGCCAGCAGCGCTACCCGACTAGCGCCCGTTGAGCAGTTCTTC CASSATRLAPVEQFF 15 TRBJ2-1 NA TRBV28 TRBD2
TGCGCCAGCAGCTTGGAGCTCCGGGTCGCGGGCGAGACCCAGTACTTC CASSLELRVAGETQYF 16 TRBJ2-5 NA TRBV5-1 NA
TGCAGCGGACTAAGGGAGATTAACACTGAAGCTTTCTTT CSGLREINTEAFF 13 TRBJ1-1 NA TRBV29-1 NA
TGCAGTGCCAAACAACGCGGGTTT CSAKQRGF 8 TRBJ1-1 NA TRBV20-1 NA
TGTGCCAGCAGTTTAGGGCAGGGGATTGGCTACACCTTC CASSLGQGIGYTF 13 TRBJ1-2 NA TRBV12-3/TRBV12-4 NA
TGTGCCAGCAGCCAGGGACTAGCGGGAGTGGCAGAGACCCAGTACTTC CASSQGLAGVAETQYF 16 TRBJ2-5 NA TRBV3-1/TRBV3-2 TRBD2
TGTGCCAGCAGCTTAATGGGGGACACAAGTGAAAAACTGTTTTTT CASSLMGDTSEKLFF 15 TRBJ1-4 NA TRBV7-2 NA
TGTGCCAGCAGCCTGTTGCGGACTAGCTACAATGAGCAGTTCTTC CASSLLRTSYNEQFF 15 TRBJ2-1 once TRBV3-1/TRBV3-2 TRBD2
TGTGCCAGCAGCCCCGAGGACTATCCCCTCTTAGGCACAGATACGCAGTATTTT CASSPEDYPLLGTDTQYF 18 TRBJ2-3 once TRBV9 NA
TGTGCCAGTACCCGAGGACAGAGAAATGAAAAACTGTTTTTT CASTRGQRNEKLFF 14 TRBJ1-4 once TRBV19 NA
TGCAGCGTGGGTAGCATGGAGACCCAGTACTTC CSVGSMETQYF 11 TRBJ2-5 NA TRBV29-1 NA
TGTGCCACCAGTGATTTGGGGGTAACAGGTAGAAGCACAGATACGCAGTATTTT CATSDLGVTGRSTDTQYF 18 TRBJ2-3 NA TRBV24-1 NA
TGTGCCAGCAGCCCCTCGGGACAGACGTATCCGGCTTTCTTT CASSPSGQTYPAFF 14 TRBJ1-1 NA TRBV11-1 TRBD1
TGCGCCAGCAGCGCGACAGGCAACACTGAAGCTTTCTTT CASSATGNTEAFF 13 TRBJ1-1 NA TRBV5-1 NA
TGTGCCAGCAGCTTGGCAGTCTCTGGAAACACCATATATTTT CASSLAVSGNTIYF 14 TRBJ1-3 NA TRBV11-2 NA